This T cell receptor (beta chain) was profiled in a study of T-cell reconstitution after alpha-beta-depleted transplantation in children. Findings and limits, study-wide: Once a year had passed after transplant, T-cell counts and diversity came mostly from newly produced T cells. Reported findings indicate that, about two months after transplant, alpha-beta T cells came from several hundred expanded clones, which were derived from non-depleted graft cells.

Per germline, CDR1 SQVTM and CDR2 ANQGSEA. V lost 4 bases to trimming and J lost 0 bases, with 9 bases between them. The CDR3 has 13 residues. This clonotype was picked up many times. What it binds is not known. The authors prepared the TCRbeta library with unique molecular identifiers. TCRdb reprocessed the PCR reads with MiXCR, giving one entry per CDR3 protein. The repertoire has 200,000 or so distinct CDR3 sequences, just under 6.5% of them found once; the top ten carry under 6%. V usage is TRBV29-1 and J usage is TRBJ1-1; D call uncertain. This material consisted of PBMCs, taken before TCRalphabeta/CD19-depleted stem cell transplant. This sequence was found in a girl in the first two years of life with combined immunodeficiency, due to receive a stem cell transplant. Here the CDR3 reads CSVVDGLNTEAFF. The CDR3 DNA reads TGCAGCGTTGTAGACGGTTTGAACACTGAAGCTTTCTTT.